This TCR beta chain is from a study of blood T cell repertoires in COVID-19. Study-level information: From the United States, Italy and Spain came samples of acute and convalescent COVID-19. The analysed material was cDNA or gDNA that came from T cells, B-cell-depleted T cells, or PBMCs.

Germline CDR1 is MNHEY and CDR2 is SVGAGI. Between the trimmed V and J ends, which lost 7 bases and 0 bases, there was a span of 7 bases. The CDR3 is 13 residues long. How the authors handled the data: How many nucleated cells were present was estimated from reference gene primer amplification. Using immunoSEQ multiplex PCR, the repertoire was profiled, and TCRdb retains in-frame clones only, with some absent. D and trimming come from the DNA, and the V and J calls and clone size come from that table. The sample gives 150,000 to 200,000 clones, less than 85% of which show up once; 13% is in the top ten.

J is TRBJ1-3 and V is TRBV6-5; no clear D gene. The sequence was obtained from a man aged 45 to 65 who had recovered from COVID-19. Material for sequencing was peripheral blood. CDR3 sequence: CASITDSGNTIYF. The CDR3 coding sequence is TGTGCCAGCATTACAGACTCTGGAAACACCATATATTTT.